The rows below give T cell receptor beta chains drawn from one sample of a study of CD8 T cells in Susac syndrome. Each CDR3 protein gets one entry after TCRdb re-called the immunoSEQ multiplex PCR reads with MiXCR. The profile shows more than 75,000 distinct CDR3 sequences, approximately 95% of them singletons. Sample: CD8+ T cells from PBMCs. The receptors stem from a human donor in good health. CDR3s include the opening cysteine and the closing phenylalanine or tryptophan. The D gene is left open where the match is weak. Clone size appears in some rows only: once, few, many, or a class for an expanded clone.

v_call,d_call,j_call,clone_size,cdr3_nt,cdr3_aa
TRBV5-1,-,TRBJ2-7,-,TGCGCCAGCAGCTTGGAGGACGGTGGCTACGAGCAGTACTTC,CASSLEDGGYEQYF
TRBV19,-,TRBJ2-2,-,TGTGCCAGTAGTACTCCGGGGAGATACACCGGGGAGCTGTTTTTT,CASSTPGRYTGELFF
TRBV2,-,TRBJ1-5,-,TGTGCCAGCAGTGGGGAACTCTTGACCCAGCATTTT,CASSGELLTQHF
TRBV4-2,TRBD1,TRBJ2-7,once,TGTGCCAGCAGCCAGGGACAGGCTACCGGCTACGAGCAGTACTTC,CASSQGQATGYEQYF
TRBV3-1,-,TRBJ1-1,once,TGTGCCAGCAGCCCCTCGGGGGTTCGCACTGAAGCTTTCTTT,CASSPSGVRTEAFF
TRBV29-1,-,TRBJ2-2,-,TGCAGCGTGGATAGGGTGGGAACCGGGGAGCTGTTTTTT,CSVDRVGTGELFF
TRBV5-1,-,TRBJ2-5,-,TGCGCCAGCAGCTTGAGTGTCGGCAGGGAGTACCAAGAGACCCAGTACTTC,CASSLSVGREYQETQYF
TRBV29-1,-,TRBJ1-2,-,TGCAGCGTTGCTACAGGACAGTCTAACTATGGCTACACCTTC,CSVATGQSNYGYTF
TRBV20-1,-,TRBJ2-2,-,TGCAGTGCTAGAGACCGTCTCACGAACACCGGGGAGCTGTTTTTT,CSARDRLTNTGELFF
TRBV2,-,TRBJ2-4,-,TGTGCCAGCAGTGAAGAAGGTCGCGGAGTGGGAGCCAAAAACATTCAGTACTTC,CASSEEGRGVGAKNIQYF
TRBV11-2,TRBD2,TRBJ2-5,-,TGTGCCAGCAGCATTGGGACCCTTAGCGGGGAGACCCAGTACTTC,CASSIGTLSGETQYF
TRBV7-2,-,TRBJ2-5,-,TGTGCCAGCAGCCCCGATGGGGTAGTCAGGGAGACCCAGTACTTC,CASSPDGVVRETQYF
TRBV13,-,TRBJ2-3,-,TGTGCCAGCAGCACCCTCGGGGACTCAGGAGATACGCAGTATTTT,CASSTLGDSGDTQYF
TRBV29-1,-,TRBJ2-2,-,TGCAGCGTGCCCGGTCAGCCCTACACCGGGGAGCTGTTTTTT,CSVPGQPYTGELFF
TRBV30,TRBD1,TRBJ1-5,-,TGTGCCTGGAGTGCCCCGGACAGGGGGTTCAATCAGCCCCAGCATTTT,CAWSAPDRGFNQPQHF
TRBV7-9,TRBD1,TRBJ1-2,-,TGTGCCAGCTCGACAGGGATAAGGGGCTACACCTTC,CASSTGIRGYTF
TRBV14,-,TRBJ1-2,once,TGTGCCAGCAGCCCCACGACTGCATATGGCTACACCTTC,CASSPTTAYGYTF
TRBV27,-,TRBJ2-2,-,TGTGCCAGCAGTTTTTCCGTTGGTTCCGGGGAGCTGTTTTTT,CASSFSVGSGELFF
TRBV10-3,-,TRBJ2-7,-,TGTGCCATCAGTGAAACAGACAGCTCCTACGAGCAGTACTTC,CAISETDSSYEQYF
TRBV20-1,TRBD1,TRBJ2-7,-,TGCAGTGCCAGGACAGGCGGGTGGGAGCAGTACTTC,CSARTGGWEQYF
TRBV4-1,TRBD1,TRBJ1-2,once,TGCGCCAGCAGCCTCGGCAGCGGGACAGGGGCCGACTATGGCTACACCTTC,CASSLGSGTGADYGYTF
TRBV13,-,TRBJ2-5,once,TGTGCCAGCAGCTTAGGCAGCTCTCAGGAGACCCAGTACTTC,CASSLGSSQETQYF
TRBV14,-,TRBJ2-5,-,TGTGCCAGCAGCCAAGAACCCCGGGGGGCCCCCCAAGAGACCCAGTACTTC,CASSQEPRGAPQETQYF
TRBV27,TRBD1,TRBJ1-1,-,TGTGCCAGCAGTATTGACAGGGGAACCACTGAAGCTTTCTTT,CASSIDRGTTEAFF
TRBV7-2,-,TRBJ2-5,-,TGTGCCAGCAGCACCCGACAGAGCCCTCGGGAGACCCAGTACTTC,CASSTRQSPRETQYF
TRBV7-2,-,TRBJ2-3,-,TGTGCCAGCAGCTTAGGAGACTACAGCTCAGATACGCAGTATTTT,CASSLGDYSSDTQYF
TRBV14,-,TRBJ1-6,-,TGTGCCAGCAGCCCCACGATCCTATACAATTCACCCCTCCACTTT,CASSPTILYNSPLHF
TRBV6-5,TRBD2,TRBJ2-1,-,TGTGCCAGCACCGGACTAGCTGCGGAGAATGAGCAGTTCTTC,CASTGLAAENEQFF
TRBV5-6,TRBD1,TRBJ1-4,-,TGTGCCAGCAGTTATTTGACAGGGGCCGTTCGGGAAAAACTGTTTTTT,CASSYLTGAVREKLFF
TRBV19,TRBD2,TRBJ2-7,-,TGTGCCAGTAGTGGGGCGACTAGCGGGGGATACGAGCAGTACTTC,CASSGATSGGYEQYF
TRBV7-3,TRBD1,TRBJ2-7,-,TGTGCCAGCAGCTGGACAGGGGGCTCCTACGAGCAGTACTTC,CASSWTGGSYEQYF
TRBV7-9,TRBD1,TRBJ1-5,-,TGTGCCAGCAGCTTAGTCGGGACAGGGCCGTCTCATCAGCCCCAGCATTTT,CASSLVGTGPSHQPQHF
TRBV3-1,TRBD1,TRBJ2-1,once,TGTGCCAGCAGCCATTCAGGGGGCTCCTACAATGAGCAGTTCTTC,CASSHSGGSYNEQFF
TRBV19,-,TRBJ1-5,-,TGTGCCAGTAGTATAGGGGGTCAGCCCCAGCATTTT,CASSIGGQPQHF
TRBV6-5,TRBD2,TRBJ2-1,few,TGTGCCAGCAGTTACTCGACTAGCGGGCACAATGAGCAGTTCTTC,CASSYSTSGHNEQFF
TRBV30,-,TRBJ2-7,-,TGTGCCTGGAGTTCGAAGGGACCGATCGAGCAGTACTTC,CAWSSKGPIEQYF
TRBV12-3/TRBV12-4,TRBD2,TRBJ2-3,few,TGTGCCAGCAGTTTTAGCGGGGGCAGCACAGATACGCAGTATTTT,CASSFSGGSTDTQYF
TRBV10-3,-,TRBJ1-2,-,TGTGCCATCAGTGAGGAACGAACAGGGCTCCCCTATGGCTACACCTTC,CAISEERTGLPYGYTF
TRBV5-6,-,TRBJ2-1,-,TGTGCCAGCAGCTACGGAAACGGTGATGAGCAGTTCTTC,CASSYGNGDEQFF
TRBV6-5,-,TRBJ2-1,-,TGTGCCAGCAGTTACTCGGGCAATGAGCAGTTCTTC,CASSYSGNEQFF
TRBV6-5,TRBD1,TRBJ2-2,-,TGTGCCAGCAGTTGGACAGGGGGCGAAGTCGGGGAGCTGTTTTTT,CASSWTGGEVGELFF
TRBV7-9,-,TRBJ1-1,-,TGTGCCAGCAGCTTAGCTGTGGGGTGGAACAAGACTGAAGCTTTCTTT,CASSLAVGWNKTEAFF
TRBV5-8,-,TRBJ1-2,once,TGTGCCAGATACAGGGATGGCTACACCTTC,CARYRDGYTF
TRBV10-2,TRBD2,TRBJ2-5,-,TGCGCCAGCAGTGAGGGGGGACTAGCGGTCCAAGAGACCCAGTACTTC,CASSEGGLAVQETQYF
TRBV9,TRBD2,TRBJ2-1,once,TGTGCCAGCAGCGAGGCGGGGGGGATGGATGAGCAGTTCTTC,CASSEAGGMDEQFF
TRBV20-1,-,TRBJ2-3,once,TGCAGTGCCCCGACAGGAAACACAGATACGCAGTATTTT,CSAPTGNTDTQYF
TRBV12-3/TRBV12-4,-,TRBJ1-2,-,TGTGCCAGCAGTTTTCGGGAGGACTATGGCTACACCTTC,CASSFREDYGYTF